The 20 T cell receptor beta chains below were found in one sample sequenced in a study of lymphopenia after photon versus proton radiotherapy. The method was immunoSEQ multiplex PCR; TCRdb's version includes in-frame clones alone and lacks a portion of them. The data show roughly 58,000 clones, 87% seen once. Material: peripheral blood, obtained from a patient treated with proton-based radiotherapy. Every receptor here comes from a man aged 80 or over with esophageal cancer.

This chain connects TRBV18 to TRBJ1-1, with D unclear. Per germline, CDR1 KGHSH and CDR2 LQKENI. Trimming took 3 bases from V and 0 from J, leaving 8 bases between them. CDR3 size: 14 residues. Here the CDR3 DNA reads TGTGCCAGCTCACCGGCCAGTCTGAACACTGAAGCTTTCTTT. Translating it yields CASSPASLNTEAFF. Variable domain in full (rest from reference TRBV18 and TRBJ1-1): NAGVMQNPRHLVRRRGQEARLRCSPMKGHSHVYWYRQLPEEGLKFMVYLQKENIIDESGMPKERFSAEFPKEGPSILRIQQVVRGDSAAYFCASSPASLNTEAFFGQGTRLTVV.

The chain has TRBV4-3 and TRBJ1-5; no definite D call. V shed 0 bases and J shed 0 bases, with 9 bases lying between them. Germline V gives CDR1 LGHNA, CDR2 YSLEER. This CDR3 spans 16 amino acids. The chain's CDR3 is CASSQDVRDSNQPQHF. The CDR3 DNA reads as TGCGCCAGCAGCCAAGATGTCCGGGATAGCAATCAGCCCCAGCATTTT.

This chain joins TRBV7-2 and TRBJ2-2; no reliable D call. This CDR3 is built from 16 residues. Germline assignment: CDR1 SGHTA and CDR2 FQGNSA. V was shortened by 1 base and J by 2 bases, with 11 bases between the two germline ends. DNA for the CDR3: TGTGCCAGCAGCTTAGGGACGCGAATCAACACCGGGGAGCTGTTTTTT. Residues: CASSLGTRINTGELFF.

The V call is TRBV21-1, the J call TRBJ1-2; TRBD1, as called in the table, went unchecked against the DNA. TRBV21-1 is assigned pseudogene status. The CDR3 runs to 13 residues. CDR3 residues: CAGRGQGNYGYTF. The CDR3, as DNA: TGTGCGGGGAGGGGACAGGGGAACTATGGCTACACCTTC.

The rearrangement joins TRBV5-1 to TRBJ1-2, with a tentative D call TRBD1 (6 bases). The CDR3 spans 16 residues. Germline V gene lookup returns CDR1 SGHRS and CDR2 YFSETQ. V dropped 0 bases and J dropped 4 bases, with 16 bases sitting between them. The CDR3 DNA sequence: TGCGCCAGCAGCTTGGCCGAGGGGGGTCGGGGCTATGGCTACACCTTC. It is translated as CASSLAEGGRGYGYTF. Variable domain in full (rest from reference TRBV5-1 and TRBJ1-2): KAGVTQTPRYLIKTRGQQVTLSCSPISGHRSVSWYQQTPGQGLQFLFEYFSETQRNKGNFPGRFSGRQFSNSRSEMNVSTLELGDSALYLCASSLAEGGRGYGYTFGSGTRLTVV.

V and J are TRBV29-1 and TRBJ1-2; 10 positions agree with TRBD1. There are 14 residues in the CDR3. Germline V gene sequence: CDR1 SQVTM, CDR2 ANQGSEA. The trim removed 5 bases at V and 8 bases at J, leaving 11 bases unmatched. The CDR3 coding sequence is TGCAGCGTTTTTGACAGGGGGCGGACTAGGGGCTACACCTTC. It encodes CSVFDRGRTRGYTF. Based on the CDR3 plus reference TRBV29-1 and TRBJ1-2, the full variable domain is SAVISQKPSRDICQRGTSLTIQCQVDSQVTMMFWYRQQPGQSLTLIATANQGSEATYESGFVIDKFPISRPNLTFSTLTVSNMSPEDSSIYLCSVFDRGRTRGYTFGSGTRLTVV.

This clone was seen only once. The chain couples TRBV7-2 to TRBJ1-5; no definite D call. Trimming took off 5 bases at V and 5 bases at J, with 10 bases between the two ends. The CDR3 length is 13 residues. CDR1 SGHTA and CDR2 FQGNSA come from the germline V gene. CDR3 sequence: CASSTVTDQPQHF. CDR3 nucleotide sequence: TGTGCCAGCAGCACAGTAACGGATCAGCCCCAGCATTTT.

The gene calls are TRBV5-6 and TRBJ2-7, with 10 bases that match TRBD1. The CDR3 length is 16 residues. Trimming removed 2 bases from V and 5 bases from J; junction bases left unmatched: 10. CDR1 is SGHDT and CDR2 is YYEEEE in the germline V gene. The chain's CDR3 is CASSFYNRDRGHEQYF. As DNA, the CDR3 is TGTGCCAGCAGCTTTTACAACCGGGACAGGGGCCACGAGCAGTACTTC.

The gene calls are TRBV18 and TRBJ1-6; D unresolved. V lost 5 bases and J 8 bases, leaving 10 bases between the germline ends. The V gene's germline CDR1 is KGHSH and CDR2 LQKENI. CDR3 length: 13 residues. Written as DNA, the CDR3 is TGTGCCAGCTCAGAGGGTCCGGATTCACCCCTCCACTTT. This translates into CASSEGPDSPLHF.

The V and J genes are TRBV5-1 and TRBJ1-4; D is undetermined. Germline values: CDR1 SGHRS, CDR2 YFSETQ. V lost 2 bases and J lost 0, with 5 bases in between. This CDR3 spans 14 amino acids. Here the CDR3 reads CASSFFATNEKLFF. CDR3 coding DNA: TGCGCCAGCAGCTTTTTCGCAACTAATGAAAAACTGTTTTTT.

CDR3 nucleotides: TGTGCCAGCTCAACTCGAGGGGATGAGCAGTACTTC. This sequence encodes CASSTRGDEQYF. The chain combines TRBV18 with TRBJ2-7; possibly TRBD1 or TRBD2 for D (5 bases each). Trimming pared 5 bases from V and 7 bases from J, leaving 12 bases between. The V gene's germline CDR1 is KGHSH and CDR2 LQKENI. The CDR3 covers 12 residues.

This sequence joins TRBV2 and TRBJ2-5; 7 bases map to TRBD1. V was pared by 6 bases and J by 0 bases, with 10 bases of the junction left unmatched. The CDR3 runs 16 residues. The germline gives CDR1 SNHLY, CDR2 FYNNEI. The CDR3 here is CASRETGASNQETQYF. In DNA, the CDR3 is TGTGCCAGCAGAGAAACAGGGGCCTCCAACCAAGAGACCCAGTACTTC. The complete variable domain, with remaining parts taken from reference TRBV2 and TRBJ2-5, reads EPEVTQTPSHQVTQMGQEVILRCVPISNHLYFYWYRQILGQKVEFLVSFYNNEISEKSEIFDDQFSVERPDGSNFTLKIRSTKLEDSAMYFCASRETGASNQETQYFGPGTRLLVL.

This rearrangement joins TRBV2 to TRBJ2-7, with D possibly being TRBD1 (6 bases). Trimming shortened V by 2 bases and J by 3 bases, and 23 bases separated the two germline ends. Germline-derived CDR1 and CDR2 are SNHLY and FYNNEI. The CDR3 sequence is 18 residues long. CDR3 residues: CASSESRVFGTRIYEQYF. In DNA form, the CDR3 reads TGTGCCAGCAGTGAATCGAGGGTTTTCGGGACAAGGATCTACGAGCAGTACTTC.

The chain couples TRBV2 to TRBJ2-7; a possible D gene is TRBD1 (6 bases). The CDR3 covers 15 residues. Trimming cost V 0 bases and J 4 bases, with 13 bases left between them. The V gene's germline CDR1 is SNHLY and CDR2 FYNNEI. CDR3: CASSEAPRRGYEQYF. The CDR3 DNA follows: TGTGCCAGCAGTGAAGCGCCAAGAAGGGGGTACGAGCAGTACTTC.

The chain joins TRBV19 to TRBJ1-1; possibly TRBD1 for D (6 bases). V lost 3 bases, J lost 1 base, and 6 bases lay in between. Germline assignment: CDR1 LNHDA and CDR2 SQIVND (reference sequence). The CDR3 runs 13 residues. This chain's CDR3 is CASSMTGNTEAFF. The CDR3 coding sequence is TGTGCCAGTAGTATGACAGGGAACACTGAAGCTTTCTTT.

The chain combines TRBV6-4 with TRBJ2-5; perhaps TRBD2 as D (5 bases). Germline-derived CDR1 and CDR2 are MRHNA and SNTAGT. The ends were cut back, 3 bases at V and 5 bases at J, with 10 bases in the middle. This CDR3 has 13 residues. The CDR3 nucleotides are TGTGCCAGCAGTGAGGATCGAGGGGAGACCCAGTACTTC. It encodes CASSEDRGETQYF.

V usage is TRBV10-1 and J usage is TRBJ2-2, with D unresolved. Trimming stripped 6 bases from V and 6 bases from J, with 5 bases between. CDR3 length equals 11 residues. The V gene's germline CDR1 is WNHNN and CDR2 SYGVQD (reference sequence). The CDR3 reads CASRGSGELFF. CDR3 DNA: TGCGCCAGCAGGGGTTCCGGGGAGCTGTTTTTT.

The chain joins TRBV5-1 to TRBJ1-6; a possible D gene is TRBD1 (6 bases). The CDR3 runs 14 residues. V gave up 4 bases and J gave up 6 bases, with 11 bases separating them. The germline gives CDR1 SGHRS, CDR2 YFSETQ. CDR3 region: CASSEGVRNSPLHF. CDR3 in DNA: TGCGCCAGCAGCGAGGGGGTCCGTAATTCACCCCTCCACTTT.

The V call is TRBV7-6, the J call TRBJ2-2, with D perhaps matching TRBD2 (6 bases). Per germline, CDR1 SGHVS and CDR2 FNYEAQ. Trimming left V 6 bases short and J 4 bases short, with 15 bases between. The CDR3 extends over 15 amino acids. In DNA form, the CDR3 reads TGTGCCAGCAGGCAAAGACTAGTTTCCACCGGGGAGCTGTTTTTT. It codes for CASRQRLVSTGELFF. Full variable domain (outside the CDR3, taken from reference TRBV7-6 and TRBJ2-2): GAGVSQSPRYKVTKRGQDVALRCDPISGHVSLYWYRQALGQGPEFLTYFNYEAQQDKSGLPNDRFSAERPEGSISTLTIQRTEQRDSAMYRCASRQRLVSTGELFFGEGSRLTVL.

This clone was counted once. The chain links TRBV29-1 to TRBJ2-7; D possibly uses TRBD1 or TRBD2 (5 bases each). The CDR3 is 10 amino acids. In germline, CDR1 is SQVTM, CDR2 ANQGSEA. V was cut by 4 bases and J by 7 bases, with 8 bases left in between. Written as DNA, the CDR3 is TGCAGCGTTGTTGAGGGGGAGCAGTACTTC. Amino acid sequence: CSVVEGEQYF.